This T cell receptor beta chain was obtained from a study of blood T cell repertoires in COVID-19. About the research overall: Material from acute and convalescent COVID-19 was sourced from the United States, Italy and Spain. Nucleic acid was either cDNA or gDNA, and it came from T cells, B-cell-depleted T cells, or PBMCs.

TCRdb's table, derived via immunoSEQ multiplex PCR, lists solely in-frame clones and lacks some. The table records roughly 200,000 clones, approximately 90% of them present only once. CDR3 length: 16 residues. With 1 base removed from V and 9 bases from J, the gap between germline ends came to 21 bases. The germline CDR1 and CDR2 sequences are MNHEY and SVGAGI. This chain joins TRBV6-5 and TRBJ1-1; weak D call: TRBD1 (6 bases). The sample taken for sequencing was peripheral blood. The sequence derives from a man aged 60 to 69 who had recovered from COVID-19. For the CDR3, the DNA is TGTGCCAGCAGTTACTACCTAGGTGGGGGCTCGGCTAAAGCTTTCTTT. Protein: CASSYYLGGGSAKAFF.